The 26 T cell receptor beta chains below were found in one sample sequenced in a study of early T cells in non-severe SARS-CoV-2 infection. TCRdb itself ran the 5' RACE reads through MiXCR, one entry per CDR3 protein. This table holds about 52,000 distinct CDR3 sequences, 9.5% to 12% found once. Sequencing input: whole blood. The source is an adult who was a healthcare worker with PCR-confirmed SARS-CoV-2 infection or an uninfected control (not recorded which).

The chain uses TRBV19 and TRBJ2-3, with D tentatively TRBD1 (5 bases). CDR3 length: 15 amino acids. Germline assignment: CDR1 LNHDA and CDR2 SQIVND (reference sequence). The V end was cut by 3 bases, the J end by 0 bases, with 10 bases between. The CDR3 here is CASSMTVLSTDTQYF. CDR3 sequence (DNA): TGTGCCAGTAGTATGACAGTTCTTAGCACAGATACGCAGTATTTT.

In DNA form, the CDR3 reads TGTGCCAGCAGCTTATTTCCGGCGCGACAGGGTTTTAATTCACCCCTCCACTTT. Translation gives CASSLFPARQGFNSPLHF. The V call is TRBV7-9, the J call TRBJ1-6; 7 bases match TRBD1. This CDR3 comprises 18 residues. Germline CDR1 is SEHNR and CDR2 is FQNEAQ (reference sequence). V gave up 2 bases and J gave up 6 bases; unmatched junction bases: 13.

The CDR3 nucleotides are TGTGCCAGCAGTTTAGGGCTCCCCGTTTCGCCCCTCCACTTT. Its translation: CASSLGLPVSPLHF. The chain has TRBV12-3 or TRBV12-4 and TRBJ1-6; D is unclear. CDR3 size: 14 residues. V was shortened by 1 base and J by 13 bases, with 14 bases between the two germline ends.

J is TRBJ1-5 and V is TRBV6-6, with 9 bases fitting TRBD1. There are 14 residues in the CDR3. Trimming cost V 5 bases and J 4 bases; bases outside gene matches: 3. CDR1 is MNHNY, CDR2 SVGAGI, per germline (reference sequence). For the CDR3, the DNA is TGTGCCAGCAGTAAGACAGGGGGTAATCAGCCCCAGCATTTT. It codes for CASSKTGGNQPQHF.

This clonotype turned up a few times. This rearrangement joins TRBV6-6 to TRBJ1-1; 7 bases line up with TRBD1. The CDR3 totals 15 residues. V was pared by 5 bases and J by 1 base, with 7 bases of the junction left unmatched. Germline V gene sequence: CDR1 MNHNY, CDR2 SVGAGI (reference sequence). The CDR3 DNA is TGTGCCAGCAGTAAAGGGACAGCGAGGAACACTGAAGCTTTCTTT. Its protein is CASSKGTARNTEAFF.

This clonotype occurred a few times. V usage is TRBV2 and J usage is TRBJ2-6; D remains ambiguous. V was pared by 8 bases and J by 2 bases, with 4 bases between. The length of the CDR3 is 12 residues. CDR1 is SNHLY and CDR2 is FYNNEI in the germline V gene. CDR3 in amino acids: CASHTGANVLTF. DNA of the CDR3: TGTGCCAGCCACACTGGGGCCAACGTCCTGACTTTC.

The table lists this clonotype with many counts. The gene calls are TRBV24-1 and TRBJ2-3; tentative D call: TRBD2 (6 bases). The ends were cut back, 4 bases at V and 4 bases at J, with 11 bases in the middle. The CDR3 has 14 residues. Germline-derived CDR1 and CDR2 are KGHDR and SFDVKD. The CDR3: CATSDAGLSDTQYF. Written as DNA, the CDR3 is TGTGCCACCAGTGACGCGGGACTGTCAGATACGCAGTATTTT.

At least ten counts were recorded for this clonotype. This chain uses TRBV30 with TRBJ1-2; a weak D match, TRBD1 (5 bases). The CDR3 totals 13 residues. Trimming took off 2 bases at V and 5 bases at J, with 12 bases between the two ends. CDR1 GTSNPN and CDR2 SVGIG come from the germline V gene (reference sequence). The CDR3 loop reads CAWSRDGIYGYTF. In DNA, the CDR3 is TGTGCCTGGAGTCGGGACGGAATATATGGCTACACCTTC.

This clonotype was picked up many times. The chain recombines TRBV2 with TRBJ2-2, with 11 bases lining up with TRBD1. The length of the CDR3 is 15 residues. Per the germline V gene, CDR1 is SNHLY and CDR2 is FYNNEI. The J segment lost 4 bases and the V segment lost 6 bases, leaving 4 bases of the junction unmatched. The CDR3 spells CASRGTGGRTGELFF. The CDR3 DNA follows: TGTGCCAGCAGGGGGACAGGGGGACGCACCGGGGAGCTGTTTTTT.

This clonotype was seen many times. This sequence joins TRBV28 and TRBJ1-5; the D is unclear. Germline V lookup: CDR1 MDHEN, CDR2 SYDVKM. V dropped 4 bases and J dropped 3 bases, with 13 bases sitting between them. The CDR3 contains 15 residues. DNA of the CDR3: TGTGCCAGCAGTTCCCCGGGCCCGCTCAATCAGCCCCAGCATTTT. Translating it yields CASSSPGPLNQPQHF. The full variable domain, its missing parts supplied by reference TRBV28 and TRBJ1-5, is DVKVTQSSRYLVKRTGEKVFLECVQDMDHENMFWYRQDPGLGLRLIYFSYDVKMKEKGDIPEGYSVSREKKERFSLILESASTNQTSMYLCASSSPGPLNQPQHFGDGTRLSIL.

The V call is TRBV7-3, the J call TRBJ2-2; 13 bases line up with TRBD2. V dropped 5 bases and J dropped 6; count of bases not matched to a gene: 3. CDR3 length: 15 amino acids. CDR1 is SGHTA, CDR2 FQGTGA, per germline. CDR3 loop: CASSPGLAGAGELFF. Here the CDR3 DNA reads TGTGCCAGCAGCCCCGGACTAGCGGGGGCCGGGGAGCTGTTTTTT.

The DNA for the CDR3 is TGTGCCAGCAGCCCAAACGTGCAAACCTACGAGCAGTACTTC. This translates into CASSPNVQTYEQYF. The chain uses TRBV9 and TRBJ2-7; D gene uncertain. Germline V gene lookup returns CDR1 SGDLS and CDR2 YYNGEE. Trimming removed 4 bases at V and 2 bases at J, with 13 bases between. The CDR3 is 14 residues long.

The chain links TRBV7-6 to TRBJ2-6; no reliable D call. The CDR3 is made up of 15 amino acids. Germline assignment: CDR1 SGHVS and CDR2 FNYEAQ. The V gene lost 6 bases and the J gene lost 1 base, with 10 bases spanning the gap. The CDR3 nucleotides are TGTGCCAGCAGTCGCACAGCATCTGGGGCCAACGTCCTGACTTTC. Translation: CASSRTASGANVLTF.

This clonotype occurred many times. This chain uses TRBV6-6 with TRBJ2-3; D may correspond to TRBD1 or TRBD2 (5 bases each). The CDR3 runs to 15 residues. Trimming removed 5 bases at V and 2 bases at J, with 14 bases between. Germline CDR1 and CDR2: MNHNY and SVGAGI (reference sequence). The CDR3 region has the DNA TGTGCCAGCAGTAGGTCCGGGGCCGTCACAGATACGCAGTATTTT. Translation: CASSRSGAVTDTQYF.

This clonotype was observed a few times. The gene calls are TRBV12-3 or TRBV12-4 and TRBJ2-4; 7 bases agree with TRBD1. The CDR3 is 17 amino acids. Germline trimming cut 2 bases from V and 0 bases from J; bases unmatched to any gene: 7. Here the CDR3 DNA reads TGTGCCAGCAGTTTATGGGGGTACAGGGGAGCCAAAAACATTCAGTACTTC. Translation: CASSLWGYRGAKNIQYF.

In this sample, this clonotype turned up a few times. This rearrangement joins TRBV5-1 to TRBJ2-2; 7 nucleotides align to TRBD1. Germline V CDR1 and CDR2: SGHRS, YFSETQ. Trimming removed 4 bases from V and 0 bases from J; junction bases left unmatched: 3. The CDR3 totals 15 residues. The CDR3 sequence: CASSGDRTNTGELFF. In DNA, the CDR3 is TGCGCCAGCAGCGGGGACAGAACGAACACCGGGGAGCTGTTTTTT.

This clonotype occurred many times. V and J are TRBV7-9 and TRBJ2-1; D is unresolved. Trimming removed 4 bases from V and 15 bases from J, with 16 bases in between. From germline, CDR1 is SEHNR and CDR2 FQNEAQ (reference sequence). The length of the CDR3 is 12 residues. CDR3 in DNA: TGTGCCAGCAGCTCCCCGGGCGCCGGCTTGTTCTTC. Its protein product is CASSSPGAGLFF.

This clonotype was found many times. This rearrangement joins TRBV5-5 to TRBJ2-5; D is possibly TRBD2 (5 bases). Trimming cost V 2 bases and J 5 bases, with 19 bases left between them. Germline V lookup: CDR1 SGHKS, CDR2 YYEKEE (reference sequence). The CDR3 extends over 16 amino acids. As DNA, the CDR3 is TGTGCCAGCAGCTTTACCGGGCCCCCGAGGGTGGAGACCCAGTACTTC. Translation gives CASSFTGPPRVETQYF.

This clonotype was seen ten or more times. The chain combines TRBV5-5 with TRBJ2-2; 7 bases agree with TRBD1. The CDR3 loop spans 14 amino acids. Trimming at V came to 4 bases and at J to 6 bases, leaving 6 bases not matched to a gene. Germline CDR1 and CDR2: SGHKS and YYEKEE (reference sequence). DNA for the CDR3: TGTGCCAGCAGCCCGGGGACAGTTCCCGGGGAGCTGTTTTTT. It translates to CASSPGTVPGELFF.

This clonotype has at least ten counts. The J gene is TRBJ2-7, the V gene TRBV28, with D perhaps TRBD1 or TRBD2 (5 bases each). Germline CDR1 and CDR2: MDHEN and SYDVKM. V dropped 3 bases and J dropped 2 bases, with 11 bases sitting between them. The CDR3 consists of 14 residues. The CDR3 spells CASSFRGRTYEQYF. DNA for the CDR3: TGTGCCAGCAGTTTTCGGGGACGGACCTACGAGCAGTACTTC.

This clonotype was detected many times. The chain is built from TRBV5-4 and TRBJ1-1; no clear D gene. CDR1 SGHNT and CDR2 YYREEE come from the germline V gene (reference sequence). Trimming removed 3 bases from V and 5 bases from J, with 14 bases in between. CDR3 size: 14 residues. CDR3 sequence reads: CASSSLPLWTEAFF. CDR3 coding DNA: TGTGCCAGCAGCTCCCTCCCTTTGTGGACTGAAGCTTTCTTT.

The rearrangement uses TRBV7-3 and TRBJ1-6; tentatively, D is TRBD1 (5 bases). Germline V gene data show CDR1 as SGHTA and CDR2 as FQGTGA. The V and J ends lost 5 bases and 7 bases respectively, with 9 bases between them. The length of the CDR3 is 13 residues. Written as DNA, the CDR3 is TGTGCCAGCAGCCACCGGGGGAATTCACCCCTCCACTTT. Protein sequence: CASSHRGNSPLHF.

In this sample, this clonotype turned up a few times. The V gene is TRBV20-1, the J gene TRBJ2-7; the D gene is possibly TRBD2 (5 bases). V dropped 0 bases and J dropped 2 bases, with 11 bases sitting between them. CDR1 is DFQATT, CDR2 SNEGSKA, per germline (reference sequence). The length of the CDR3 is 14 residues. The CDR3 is CSARDVSGAYEQYF. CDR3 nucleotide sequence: TGCAGTGCTAGAGATGTAAGCGGCGCCTACGAGCAGTACTTC.

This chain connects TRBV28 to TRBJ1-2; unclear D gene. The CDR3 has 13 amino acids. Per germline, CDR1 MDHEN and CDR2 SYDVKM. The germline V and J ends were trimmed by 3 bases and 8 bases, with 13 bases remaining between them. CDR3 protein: CASSLTSLNGYTF. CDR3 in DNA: TGTGCCAGCAGTTTGACGTCCCTGAACGGCTACACCTTC.

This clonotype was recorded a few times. The CDR3 loop is CASSPESSQETQYF. The DNA of the CDR3 is TGTGCCAGCAGCCCTGAGAGCAGTCAAGAGACCCAGTACTTC. The chain carries TRBV7-6 and TRBJ2-5; D unresolved. The CDR3 length is 14 residues. Looked up from germline, CDR1 is SGHVS and CDR2 is FNYEAQ. Trimming left V 5 bases short and J 2 bases short, with 12 bases between. The full variable domain, rest sourced from reference TRBV7-6 and TRBJ2-5, is GAGVSQSPRYKVTKRGQDVALRCDPISGHVSLYWYRQALGQGPEFLTYFNYEAQQDKSGLPNDRFSAERPEGSISTLTIQRTEQRDSAMYRCASSPESSQETQYFGPGTRLLVL.

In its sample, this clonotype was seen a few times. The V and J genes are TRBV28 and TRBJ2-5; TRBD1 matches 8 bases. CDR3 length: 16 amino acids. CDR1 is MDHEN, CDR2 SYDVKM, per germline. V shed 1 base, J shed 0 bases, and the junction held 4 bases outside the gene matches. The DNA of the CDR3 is TGTGCCAGCAGTTTATCAACAGGGGGGTACCAAGAGACCCAGTACTTC. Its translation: CASSLSTGGYQETQYF.